The 21 T cell receptor beta chains below all came from one sample that was sequenced in a study of blood T cell repertoires in COVID-19. Repertoires were generated with immunoSEQ multiplex PCR, while TCRdb's copy carries only in-frame clones and drops some. The table has roughly 150,000 clones, 80% to 90% seen once. Sequencing was done on a sample of peripheral blood. These receptors all come from a middle-aged woman with acute or convalescent COVID-19.

The chain combines TRBV29-1 with TRBJ1-6; D gene uncertain. Germline values: CDR1 SQVTM, CDR2 ANQGSEA. The CDR3 loop spans 14 amino acids. Trimming removed 7 bases at V and 7 bases at J, with 17 bases between. The CDR3 sequence is CSANFKDSNSPLHF. CDR3 sequence (DNA): TGCAGCGCCAACTTCAAAGATAGCAATTCACCCCTCCACTTT.

This clone was seen a single time. The rearrangement links TRBV10-3 to TRBJ1-2, with 8 bases identical to TRBD1. CDR3 length: 15 amino acids. From germline, CDR1 is ENHRY and CDR2 SYGVKD. V was clipped by 5 bases and J by 4 bases; unmatched bases: 9. The CDR3 is CAISTGQGGSYGYTF. The CDR3, as DNA: TGTGCCATCAGTACAGGACAGGGCGGGAGCTATGGCTACACCTTC.

This sequence joins TRBV6-4 and TRBJ2-1; possibly TRBD1 for D (5 bases). V was clipped by 4 bases and J by 2 bases, with 6 bases between them. Germline V gene data show CDR1 as MRHNA and CDR2 as SNTAGT. The CDR3 runs to 13 residues. The CDR3 nucleotides are TGTGCCAGCAGTGGGACAACCTACAATGAGCAGTTCTTC. It encodes CASSGTTYNEQFF.

This chain links TRBV11-2 with TRBJ2-5, with TRBD1 matching over 9 bases. The germline V gene encodes CDR1 SGHAT and CDR2 FQNNGV. After removal of 5 bases from V and 5 bases from J, the junction contained 9 bases not matched to a gene. The CDR3 has 15 residues. CDR3 in amino acids: CASSPEVGQGETQYF. The DNA for the CDR3 is TGTGCCAGCAGCCCAGAGGTGGGACAGGGTGAGACCCAGTACTTC.

This chain uses TRBV19 with TRBJ2-3; perhaps TRBD2 as D (6 bases). The germline V gene encodes CDR1 LNHDA and CDR2 SQIVND (reference sequence). CDR3 length: 14 residues. V was cut by 6 bases and J by 1 base, with 11 bases left in between. The CDR3 DNA sequence: TGTGCCAGTAGGATCGGGAGTGGCACAGATACGCAGTATTTT. Encoded protein: CASRIGSGTDTQYF.

The V gene is TRBV10-3, the J gene TRBJ2-1; 7 bases align to TRBD1. The CDR3 extends over 13 amino acids. Germline V gives CDR1 ENHRY, CDR2 SYGVKD. The ends lost 3 bases at V and 10 bases at J; junction bases unmatched: 6. CDR3 region: CAISDQTGWEQFF. The CDR3, as DNA: TGTGCCATCAGTGACCAGACAGGGTGGGAGCAGTTCTTC.

This clone was seen a handful of times. The chain's CDR3 is CAISERWEEGYEQYF. Here the CDR3 DNA reads TGTGCCATCAGTGAGCGGTGGGAGGAGGGTTACGAGCAGTACTTC. This chain joins TRBV10-3 and TRBJ2-7, with TRBD2 as a possible D gene (6 bases). CDR1 and CDR2 from the germline V gene are ENHRY and SYGVKD. The V gene lost 2 bases and the J gene lost 4 bases, with 15 bases spanning the gap. The CDR3 totals 15 residues.

This clone has more than one count but fewer than ten. The rearrangement joins TRBV6-5 to TRBJ1-6; TRBD1 matches at 7 bases. V lost 6 bases and J lost 4; bases outside the gene matches: 3. CDR1 is MNHEY, CDR2 SVGAGI, per germline. There are 14 residues in the CDR3. The chain's CDR3 is CASRPGQYNSPLHF. The CDR3 bases are TGTGCCAGCAGACCGGGACAGTATAATTCACCCCTCCACTTT.

V is TRBV7-9 and J is TRBJ1-1, with D perhaps matching TRBD1 (5 bases). CDR1 SEHNR and CDR2 FQNEAQ come from the germline V gene (reference sequence). V was cut by 2 bases and J by 3 bases, with 13 bases left in between. CDR3 length: 15 amino acids. CDR3 coding DNA: TGTGCCAGCAGCTTATCTGGACAACCAGACACTGAAGCTTTCTTT. It encodes CASSLSGQPDTEAFF.

The chain couples TRBV5-1 to TRBJ2-7; 8 nucleotides line up with TRBD1. With 3 bases clipped from V and 3 bases from J, the junction kept 14 bases outside the gene matches. CDR1 is SGHRS and CDR2 is YFSETQ in the germline V gene. The CDR3 spans 17 residues. CDR3 in amino acids: CASSYRSGQGLSYEQYF. The CDR3 nucleotides read TGCGCCAGCAGCTACCGTAGCGGACAGGGTTTAAGCTACGAGCAGTACTTC.

This clone was detected once. The chain carries TRBV5-5 and TRBJ2-1, with a possible D match to TRBD2 (5 bases). V was pared by 1 base and J by 10 bases, with 12 bases between. The CDR3 runs 13 residues. The germline gives CDR1 SGHKS, CDR2 YYEKEE (reference sequence). This chain's CDR3 is CASSLIGPGEQFF. The CDR3 DNA is TGTGCCAGCAGCTTGATCGGGCCGGGAGAGCAGTTCTTC.

CDR3 DNA sequence: TGTGCCGGCCTACAGGGAACCGGGGAGCTGTTTTTT. As protein: CAGLQGTGELFF. This chain links TRBV5-4 with TRBJ2-2, with TRBD1 as a possible D gene (6 bases). This CDR3 has 12 residues. Germline CDR1 is SGHNT and CDR2 is YYREEE (reference sequence). V was pared by 10 bases and J by 5 bases, with 12 bases between.

This sequence joins TRBV29-1 and TRBJ2-2; 8 bases fit TRBD2. This CDR3 comprises 15 residues. Germline V gene data show CDR1 as SQVTM and CDR2 as ANQGSEA. V was clipped by 3 bases and J by 3 bases; unmatched bases: 6. Written as DNA, the CDR3 is TGCAGCGTTGACCCCGGGACTAGTGACACCGGGGAGCTGTTTTTT. Translated: CSVDPGTSDTGELFF.

V and J are TRBV10-3 and TRBJ2-2; 8 bases are shared with TRBD1. CDR1 is ENHRY, CDR2 SYGVKD, per germline. This CDR3 comprises 14 residues. The V gene end was trimmed by 5 bases and the J gene end by 7 bases; junction bases not matched to a gene: 6. CDR3 amino acids: CAISLDRVGGELFF. The CDR3 bases are TGTGCCATCAGTTTGGACAGGGTGGGCGGGGAGCTGTTTTTT.

This clone was seen a single time. The chain is built from TRBV5-4 and TRBJ1-1, with 7 positions matching TRBD1. V dropped 9 bases and J dropped 4; count of bases not matched to a gene: 15. The CDR3 is 15 amino acids. Germline V gene lookup returns CDR1 SGHNT and CDR2 YYREEE (reference sequence). CDR3 in DNA: TGTGCCACTAAGGAGGGGGCGCATGGCGGCACTGAAGCTTTCTTT. It translates to CATKEGAHGGTEAFF.

This chain joins TRBV28 and TRBJ2-2; 9 positions agree with TRBD1. Germline V gene data show CDR1 as MDHEN and CDR2 as SYDVKM. The CDR3 contains 13 residues. Unmatched junction bases numbered 5, after V lost 6 bases and J lost 9 bases. The CDR3 here is CASRQGATRELFF. The CDR3 DNA is TGTGCCAGCAGACAGGGGGCGACGAGGGAGCTGTTTTTT.

The gene calls are TRBV30 and TRBJ2-7, with D tentatively TRBD2 (7 bases). CDR1 is GTSNPN, CDR2 SVGIG, per germline (reference sequence). The CDR3 extends over 14 amino acids. The V gene lost 1 base and the J gene lost 2 bases, with 12 bases spanning the gap. CDR3 loop: CAWSAGGGTYEQYF. DNA for the CDR3: TGTGCCTGGAGTGCGGGGGGCGGGACCTACGAGCAGTACTTC.

This clone was counted once. The chain is built from TRBV5-4 and TRBJ1-1; 9 bases are shared with TRBD1. V lost 4 bases and J lost 2; bases outside the gene matches: 6. CDR3 length: 15 amino acids. The germline CDR1 and CDR2 sequences are SGHNT and YYREEE (reference sequence). CDR3 protein: CASSRGQGDNTEAFF. CDR3 sequence (DNA): TGTGCCAGCAGCAGGGGACAGGGAGACAACACTGAAGCTTTCTTT.

The chain uses TRBV18 and TRBJ1-5, with a possible D match to TRBD1 (6 bases). Germline values: CDR1 KGHSH, CDR2 LQKENI. Between the trimmed V and J ends, which lost 6 bases and 7 bases, there was a span of 13 bases. This CDR3 region has 13 residues. The CDR3 region is CASSLQGEQPQHF. The CDR3 nucleotides are TGTGCCAGCTCCTTACAGGGCGAACAGCCCCAGCATTTT.

The chain employs TRBV11-1 and TRBJ1-2; D may be TRBD1 (6 bases). CDR1 is SGHAT and CDR2 is FQDESV in the germline V gene (reference sequence). Trimming shortened V by 5 bases and J by 0 bases, and 13 bases separated the two germline ends. The CDR3 has 15 residues. The CDR3 protein is CASSQGQTANYGYTF. The CDR3 DNA sequence: TGTGCCAGCAGCCAGGGACAAACCGCTAACTATGGCTACACCTTC.

This chain joins TRBV15 and TRBJ1-1; D not resolved. Trimming removed 5 bases at V and 0 bases at J, with 7 bases between. CDR3 length equals 13 residues. Germline V CDR1 and CDR2: LNHNV, YYDKDF (reference sequence). CDR3 sequence (DNA): TGTGCCACCAGCCGTAATTTGAACACTGAAGCTTTCTTT. This codes for CATSRNLNTEAFF. Filled out from reference TRBV15 and TRBJ1-1, the complete variable domain reads DAMVIQNPRYQVTQFGKPVTLSCSQTLNHNVMYWYQQKSSQAPKLLFHYYDKDFNNEADTPDNFQSRRPNTSFCFLDIRSPGLGDTAMYLCATSRNLNTEAFFGQGTRLTVV.